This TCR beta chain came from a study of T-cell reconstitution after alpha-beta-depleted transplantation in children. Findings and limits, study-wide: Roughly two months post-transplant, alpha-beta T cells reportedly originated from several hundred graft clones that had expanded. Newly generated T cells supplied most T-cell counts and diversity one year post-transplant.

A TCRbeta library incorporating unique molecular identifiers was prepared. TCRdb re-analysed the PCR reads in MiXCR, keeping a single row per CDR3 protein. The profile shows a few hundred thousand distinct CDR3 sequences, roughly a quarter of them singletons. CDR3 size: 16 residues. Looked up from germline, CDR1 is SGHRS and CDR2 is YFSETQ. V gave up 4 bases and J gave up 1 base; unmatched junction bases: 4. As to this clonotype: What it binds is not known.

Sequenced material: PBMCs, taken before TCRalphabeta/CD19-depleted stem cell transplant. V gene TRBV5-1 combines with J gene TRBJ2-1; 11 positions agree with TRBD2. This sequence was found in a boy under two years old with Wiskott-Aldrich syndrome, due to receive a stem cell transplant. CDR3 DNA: TGCGCCAGCAGCATGCTAGCGGGAGGTTCCTACAATGAGCAGTTCTTC. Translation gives CASSMLAGGSYNEQFF.